Following are 28 T cell receptor beta chains from one sample sequenced in a study of human T cells and chemical hapten exposure. Described time point: patch test 2, 6 weeks after DPC sensitization. Regarding treatment: therapeutic diphenylcyclopropenone sensitization with weekly scalp DPC. TCRdb processed the RACE reads anew with MiXCR; each CDR3 protein has one entry. In the table there are some 99,000 distinct CDR3 sequences, about a tenth of which are singletons. The sample consisted of whole blood, taken in connection with sensitization to the hapten diphenylcyclopropenone (DPC). These receptors originate from a woman in her forties with alopecia areata. Some clones in this sample may be carry-over from other donors' samples.

This clonotype was seen many times. The chain recombines TRBV6-2 or TRBV6-3 with TRBJ2-5; D ambiguous. The CDR3 totals 13 residues. The ends were cut back, 5 bases at V and 5 bases at J, with 12 bases in the middle. Germline assignment: CDR1 MNHEY and CDR2 SVGEGT. The CDR3 DNA sequence: TGTGCCAGCAGTCGTGCAAGCCGTGAGACCCAGTACTTC. Translating it yields CASSRASRETQYF.

This clonotype was observed at least ten times. The chain recombines TRBV6-2 or TRBV6-3 with TRBJ2-4, with 13 nucleotides matching TRBD2. Germline CDR1 MNHEY, CDR2 SVGEGT. Trimming cost V 8 bases and J 3 bases; bases outside gene matches: 4. This CDR3 comprises 15 residues. The CDR3 protein is CASGLAGAVKNIQYF. The CDR3 DNA reads TGTGCCAGCGGACTAGCGGGGGCGGTCAAAAACATTCAGTACTTC.

This clonotype has ten or more counts. This sequence joins TRBV5-4 and TRBJ2-1; 11 bases are a match to TRBD2. After removal of 4 bases from V and 5 bases from J, the junction contained 5 bases not matched to a gene. Germline V CDR1 and CDR2: SGHNT, YYREEE (reference sequence). The CDR3 spans 15 residues. DNA for the CDR3: TGTGCCAGCAGCAAGGGACTAGCGGACAACAATGAGCAGTTCTTC. It codes for CASSKGLADNNEQFF.

In its sample, this clonotype was seen a few times. The chain couples TRBV7-2 to TRBJ2-5; unclear D gene. Germline values: CDR1 SGHTA, CDR2 FQGNSA. The V and J ends lost 1 base and 6 bases respectively, with 9 bases between them. The CDR3 is made up of 13 amino acids. The CDR3 loop reads CASSLEGPKTQYF. Here the CDR3 DNA reads TGTGCCAGCAGCTTAGAGGGCCCGAAGACCCAGTACTTC.

The table lists this clonotype with a few counts. This chain connects TRBV4-3 to TRBJ2-5, with 8 bases fitting TRBD2. The CDR3 runs 16 residues. Trimming cost V 1 base and J 2 bases; bases outside gene matches: 6. CDR1 is LGHNA and CDR2 is YSLEER in the germline V gene. The CDR3 sequence is CASSQGGSGEQETQYF. The CDR3 DNA reads as TGCGCCAGCAGCCAAGGGGGTAGCGGGGAACAAGAGACCCAGTACTTC.

This clonotype was detected only a few times. The genes are TRBV5-1 and TRBJ2-3; 7 bases agree with TRBD1. V lost 4 bases to trimming and J lost 0 bases; unmatched junction nucleotides: 14. The CDR3 contains 18 residues. The germline gives CDR1 SGHRS, CDR2 YFSETQ. The chain's CDR3 is CASSIPQGVTLSTDTQYF. CDR3 in DNA: TGCGCCAGCAGCATACCTCAGGGGGTTACCTTGAGCACAGATACGCAGTATTTT.

This clonotype was picked up a small number of times. The chain recombines TRBV10-3 with TRBJ1-5, with D perhaps matching TRBD1 (6 bases). The length of the CDR3 is 14 residues. Germline CDR1 is ENHRY and CDR2 is SYGVKD. The V end lost 10 bases, the J end lost 2 bases, and 15 bases lay between the germline ends. The CDR3 reads CASRGGAGNQPQHF. For the CDR3, the DNA is TGTGCCAGCCGGGGGGGCGCCGGCAATCAGCCCCAGCATTTT.

In this sample, this clonotype turned up many times. The chain joins TRBV5-6 to TRBJ1-5; D might be TRBD1 (5 bases). Germline-derived CDR1 and CDR2 are SGHDT and YYEEEE. This CDR3 region has 13 residues. V shed 3 bases and J shed 6 bases, with 10 bases lying between them. The CDR3 region has the DNA TGTGCCAGCAGCTGGCAGGGTTTTCAGCCCCAGCATTTT. Protein product: CASSWQGFQPQHF.

In this sample, this clonotype turned up a few times. The chain combines TRBV7-2 with TRBJ2-1; D tentatively reads TRBD1 or TRBD2 (6 bases each). The CDR3 loop spans 15 amino acids. The ends were cut back, 0 bases at V and 7 bases at J, with 13 bases in the middle. Germline CDR1 and CDR2: SGHTA and FQGNSA. The CDR3 reads CASSLAPQGRNEQFF. DNA of the CDR3: TGTGCCAGCAGCTTAGCCCCCCAGGGGAGGAATGAGCAGTTCTTC.

As concerns this clonotype: A much bigger clone sits one base away, suggesting this may be a read error. This sequence joins TRBV20-1 and TRBJ2-7; TRBD1 aligns across 7 bases. The CDR3 contains 14 residues. Germline CDR1 is DFQATT and CDR2 is SNEGSKA (reference sequence). This CDR3 reads CGARDWDRPYEQYF. DNA of the CDR3: TGCGGTGCTAGAGATTGGGACAGACCCTACGAGCAGTACTTC.

This clonotype was counted between two and nine times. The gene calls are TRBV2 and TRBJ2-1; no firm D call. Germline V CDR1 and CDR2: SNHLY, FYNNEI. This CDR3 contains 13 residues. Trimming shortened V by 6 bases and J by 2 bases, and 8 bases separated the two germline ends. In nucleotides, the CDR3 is TGTGCCAGCAGAGAACGGACCTACAATGAGCAGTTCTTC. Its translation: CASRERTYNEQFF.

At least ten counts were recorded for this clonotype. The J gene is TRBJ1-1, the V gene TRBV5-1, with unresolved D. Trimming stripped 4 bases from V and 1 base from J, with 20 bases between. The CDR3 is 17 amino acids. Germline-derived CDR1 and CDR2 are SGHRS and YFSETQ. CDR3 sequence (DNA): TGCGCCAGCAGCGCTGGTGGAGGCGCCCGGAGGAACACTGAAGCTTTCTTT. This translates into CASSAGGGARRNTEAFF. Full variable domain (rest looked up from reference TRBV5-1 and TRBJ1-1): KAGVTQTPRYLIKTRGQQVTLSCSPISGHRSVSWYQQTPGQGLQFLFEYFSETQRNKGNFPGRFSGRQFSNSRSEMNVSTLELGDSALYLCASSAGGGARRNTEAFFGQGTRLTVV.

This clonotype was observed many times. V is TRBV2 and J is TRBJ1-2, with 10 bases lining up with TRBD1. Germline V lookup: CDR1 SNHLY, CDR2 FYNNEI. V shed 1 base and J 8 bases; nucleotides not matched to a gene: 1. This CDR3 spans 13 amino acids. CDR3 DNA: TGTGCCAGCAGTGAAGGGACAGGGGGAGGCTACACCTTC. Its translation is CASSEGTGGGYTF.

This clonotype was recorded many times. The rearrangement links TRBV7-9 to TRBJ2-7, with D unresolved. The CDR3 runs to 16 residues. Trimming cost V 5 bases and J 3 bases, with 20 bases left between them. The germline gives CDR1 SEHNR, CDR2 FQNEAQ (reference sequence). CDR3 region: CASSNHVLGSGYEQYF. The DNA of the CDR3 is TGTGCCAGCAGCAACCATGTTTTGGGGTCCGGCTACGAGCAGTACTTC.

The V gene is TRBV4-2, the J gene TRBJ2-1; TRBD1 agrees at 7 bases. Germline lookup yields CDR1 LGHNA and CDR2 YNFKEQ. The V gene end was trimmed by 2 bases and the J gene end by 12 bases; junction bases not matched to a gene: 7. The CDR3 runs 13 residues. The CDR3 region is CASSQLEGGAQFF. Written as DNA, the CDR3 is TGTGCCAGCAGCCAATTGGAAGGGGGCGCGCAGTTCTTC.

The V call is TRBV28, the J call TRBJ2-7; D might be TRBD1 or TRBD2, each matching 5 bases. This CDR3 contains 14 residues. From germline, CDR1 is MDHEN and CDR2 SYDVKM. Trimming took 4 bases from V and 0 from J, leaving 10 bases between them. The CDR3 region is CASSSGDHSYEQYF. CDR3 coding DNA: TGTGCCAGCAGTTCTGGGGACCACTCCTACGAGCAGTACTTC. Full variable domain (outside the CDR3, taken from reference TRBV28 and TRBJ2-7): DVKVTQSSRYLVKRTGEKVFLECVQDMDHENMFWYRQDPGLGLRLIYFSYDVKMKEKGDIPEGYSVSREKKERFSLILESASTNQTSMYLCASSSGDHSYEQYFGPGTRLTVT.

As DNA, the CDR3 is TGTGCCAGCAGCCTGACTAGGCTAAACATTCAGTACTTC. Protein sequence: CASSLTRLNIQYF. This chain links TRBV3-1 with TRBJ2-4, with D tentatively TRBD2 (6 bases). The V end was cut by 4 bases, the J end by 6 bases, with 10 bases between. Germline CDR1 LGHDT, CDR2 YNNKEL (reference sequence). The CDR3 is made up of 13 amino acids.

This clonotype was seen at least ten times. The chain links TRBV21-1 to TRBJ2-1; TRBD1 is the table's D call, not checked against the DNA. TRBV21-1 is assigned pseudogene status. The CDR3 sequence is 17 residues long. The CDR3 DNA reads as TGTGCCAGCAGCACCCAAATATCCGGGCCCTCCTACAATGAGCAGTTCTTC. Amino acids: CASSTQISGPSYNEQFF.

The table lists this clonotype with many counts. This rearrangement joins TRBV11-1 to TRBJ2-1, with D perhaps TRBD2 (6 bases). The germline CDR1 and CDR2 sequences are SGHAT and FQDESV (reference sequence). V lost 1 base to trimming and J lost 4 bases, with 20 bases between them. This CDR3 is built from 18 residues. CDR3 coding DNA: TGTGCCAGCAGCTTAGATTTCCCGTCTGTGGCGGGGTACAATGAGCAGTTCTTC. The encoded protein is CASSLDFPSVAGYNEQFF.

This chain joins TRBV6-5 and TRBJ1-2, with a possible D match to TRBD1 (6 bases). From germline, CDR1 is MNHEY and CDR2 SVGAGI. V lost 5 bases and J lost 8, with 9 bases in between. CDR3 length equals 11 residues. CDR3 nucleotide sequence: TGTGCCAGCAGTGGGAGGGGGGGCTACACCTTC. Its translation is CASSGRGGYTF.

Worth noting for this clonotype: This may stem from a read error, because a much larger clone lies one nucleotide away. J is TRBJ2-7 and V is TRBV20-1; possibly TRBD1 for D (6 bases). There are 12 residues in the CDR3. The V gene's germline CDR1 is DFQATT and CDR2 SNEGSKA (reference sequence). CDR3 in amino acids: CSAPGQSYKQYF. CDR3 sequence (DNA): TGCAGTGCTCCGGGACAATCCTACAAGCAGTACTTC.

A few counts support this clonotype. V gene TRBV7-2 combines with J gene TRBJ2-2; D is undetermined. Germline V CDR1 and CDR2: SGHTA, FQGNSA. Trimming removed 2 bases from V and 2 bases from J, with 9 bases in between. The CDR3 has 15 residues. The CDR3 sequence: CASSLSPRNTGELFF. The CDR3 coding sequence is TGTGCCAGCAGCTTATCCCCCCGTAACACCGGGGAGCTGTTTTTT.

This chain links TRBV27 with TRBJ2-1; TRBD2 matches at 8 bases. This CDR3 region has 14 residues. The V gene end was trimmed by 8 bases and the J gene end by 10 bases; junction bases not matched to a gene: 13. CDR1 is MNHEY, CDR2 SMNVEV, per germline (reference sequence). CDR3 sequence reads: CASGFVGLVAEQFF. CDR3 bases: TGTGCCAGCGGCTTTGTGGGACTAGTAGCGGAGCAGTTCTTC.

This clonotype was detected ten times or more. The chain couples TRBV4-3 to TRBJ2-3, with TRBD2 matching over 9 bases. This CDR3 is 16 amino acids long. V lost 1 base and J lost 4; bases outside the gene matches: 6. In germline, CDR1 is LGHNA, CDR2 YSLEER. The CDR3 region has the DNA TGCGCCAGCAGCCAAGGACTAGCGGTTGGGGCAGATACGCAGTATTTT. It yields the protein CASSQGLAVGADTQYF.

The gene calls are TRBV6-5 and TRBJ1-1, with D possibly matching TRBD1 (5 bases). The germline gives CDR1 MNHEY, CDR2 SVGAGI. The CDR3 is 13 residues long. The V gene lost 6 bases and the J gene lost 11 bases, with 19 bases spanning the gap. The CDR3 loop reads CASRPGTLNAAFF. The DNA of the CDR3 is TGTGCCAGCAGACCCGGGACGCTTAACGCGGCTTTCTTT.

A few counts support this clonotype. This chain uses TRBV7-2 with TRBJ2-1; D might be TRBD1 (5 bases). Looked up from germline, CDR1 is SGHTA and CDR2 is FQGNSA. Between the trimmed V and J ends, which lost 5 bases and 7 bases, there was a span of 9 bases. The CDR3 length is 12 residues. The CDR3 is CASSPTANEQFF. CDR3 in DNA: TGTGCCAGCAGCCCGACAGCAAATGAGCAGTTCTTC.

This clonotype was observed a few times. V usage is TRBV7-3 and J usage is TRBJ2-2; perhaps TRBD1 as D (5 bases). The V gene lost 5 bases and the J gene lost 3 bases, with 13 bases spanning the gap. CDR1 and CDR2 from the germline V gene are SGHTA and FQGTGA. This CDR3 is built from 15 residues. CDR3 DNA: TGTGCCAGCAGCCTGCAGGGTACGGACACCGGGGAGCTGTTTTTT. Translating gives CASSLQGTDTGELFF.

V usage is TRBV5-1 and J usage is TRBJ2-1; the D gene is possibly TRBD2 (5 bases). V was cut by 0 bases and J by 4 bases, with 11 bases left in between. This CDR3 is 15 amino acids long. Germline values: CDR1 SGHRS, CDR2 YFSETQ. In nucleotides, the CDR3 is TGCGCCAGCAGCTTGGGTCTAGCTCTATACAATGAGCAGTTCTTC. Its protein is CASSLGLALYNEQFF.